A single sample gave rise to the 16 T cell receptor beta chains below, sequenced in a study of cytomegalovirus exposure and HLA in healthy donors (dated 2017 in TCRdb). The library was obtained by the immunoSEQ multiplex PCR assay. For the multiplex PCR, a mixture combining 60 forward primers for TCR Vbeta segments and 13 reverse primers for TCR Jbeta segments was used. Here the immuneACCESS table is served through TCRdb, limited to in-frame sequences with V and J called. Missing clones are a known gap in these copies; in checked studies unresolved V genes cover under half, and the rest lacks a known reason. The sample table records a few hundred thousand clones; more than 55% of these occur just once. Together, the top ten hold under 2.5% of the sample. Sequencing was carried out using PBMCs. The receptors were gathered from a female donor in good health and CMV-seronegative.

This chain joins TRBV11-3 and TRBJ2-1; D may be TRBD2 (6 bases). Per the germline V gene, CDR1 is SGHNT and CDR2 is YENEEA. The V gene lost 2 bases and the J gene lost 7 bases, with 15 bases spanning the gap. The CDR3 length is 15 residues. The CDR3, as DNA: TGTGCCAGCAGCTTATCAACTAGCACTTTAAATGAGCAGTTCTTC. Protein sequence: CASSLSTSTLNEQFF.

This clone was picked up one time. The chain has TRBV6-1 and TRBJ2-1; D is perhaps TRBD1 (5 bases). Germline assignment: CDR1 MNHNS and CDR2 SASEGT. This CDR3 is 15 amino acids long. V lost 7 bases to trimming and J lost 0 bases, with 13 bases between them. For the CDR3, the DNA is TGTGCCAGCATAGGGGATTATCACTCCTACAATGAGCAGTTCTTC. Translated: CASIGDYHSYNEQFF.

V is TRBV11-3 and J is TRBJ1-2, with 10 bases identical to TRBD1. The V gene end was trimmed by 5 bases and the J gene end by 7 bases; junction bases not matched to a gene: 13. This CDR3 has 16 amino acids. Germline CDR1 is SGHNT and CDR2 is YENEEA. CDR3 amino acids: CASSQLGQGGYSGYTF. DNA of the CDR3: TGTGCCAGCAGCCAACTCGGACAGGGGGGATATTCTGGCTACACCTTC. The full variable domain, rest sourced from reference TRBV11-3 and TRBJ1-2, is EAGVVQSPRYKIIEKKQPVAFWCNPISGHNTLYWYLQNLGQGPELLIRYENEEAVDDSQLPKDRFSAERLKGVDSTLKIQPAELGDSAVYLCASSQLGQGGYSGYTFGSGTRLTVV.

The gene calls are TRBV5-1 and TRBJ2-3; D ambiguous. There are 14 residues in the CDR3. The germline V gene has CDR1 SGHRS and CDR2 YFSETQ. V shed 1 base and J shed 3 bases, with 9 bases lying between them. The CDR3: CASSLTGWTDTQYF. CDR3 nucleotides: TGCGCCAGCAGCTTGACCGGGTGGACAGATACGCAGTATTTT.

As to this clone: The sample contains more than one DNA sequence encoding this CDR3. V and J are TRBV7-2 and TRBJ2-7; 11 nucleotides align to TRBD2. Looked up from germline, CDR1 is SGHTA and CDR2 is FQGNSA. Trimming removed 0 bases from V and 3 bases from J; junction bases left unmatched: 4. The CDR3 is 16 residues long. CDR3 DNA sequence: TGTGCCAGCAGCTTAGCGCTGACTAGCGGGATCTACGAGCAGTACTTC. It is translated as CASSLALTSGIYEQYF.

The chain couples TRBV7-2 to TRBJ2-3, with D possibly being TRBD2 (6 bases). CDR3 size: 16 residues. With 0 bases removed from V and 3 bases from J, the gap between germline ends came to 13 bases. Germline lookup yields CDR1 SGHTA and CDR2 FQGNSA. CDR3 loop: CASSLAPTLATDTQYF. The CDR3 DNA follows: TGTGCCAGCAGCTTAGCGCCCACTCTAGCGACAGATACGCAGTATTTT.

The rearrangement joins TRBV7-8 to TRBJ1-4; TRBD1 matches 8 bases. Germline V gives CDR1 SGHVS, CDR2 FQNEAQ. The CDR3 contains 14 residues. V shed 1 base, J shed 5 bases, and the junction held 0 bases outside the gene matches. The CDR3 DNA follows: TGTGCCAGCAGCTTAGACAGGGGGAATGAAAAACTGTTTTTT. It codes for CASSLDRGNEKLFF.

The CDR3: CASSLEGGPLEQYF. The CDR3 DNA is TGTGCCAGCAGCTTGGAGGGAGGGCCACTCGAGCAGTACTTC. The chain carries TRBV5-4 and TRBJ2-7; 7 positions match TRBD2. The V gene end was trimmed by 0 bases and the J gene end by 6 bases; junction bases not matched to a gene: 6. Germline V gene data show CDR1 as SGHNT and CDR2 as YYREEE (reference sequence). CDR3 size: 14 residues.

The V gene is TRBV9, the J gene TRBJ1-4; TRBD1 is a possible D gene (5 bases). V was cut by 1 base and J by 7 bases, with 14 bases left in between. Germline V gene sequence: CDR1 SGDLS, CDR2 YYNGEE. This CDR3 is 15 amino acids long. The CDR3 region has the DNA TGTGCCAGCAGCGTACTTCCTTGGGGGGGTGAAAAACTGTTTTTT. It encodes CASSVLPWGGEKLFF.

The V gene is TRBV28, the J gene TRBJ2-5; 9 bases agree with TRBD1. With 7 bases clipped from V and 2 bases from J, the junction kept 8 bases outside the gene matches. Germline V gene sequence: CDR1 MDHEN, CDR2 SYDVKM. The length of the CDR3 is 15 residues. The CDR3 DNA is TGTGCCAGCAAGGACCAAGGGACAGGGCAAGAGACCCAGTACTTC. Protein: CASKDQGTGQETQYF.

The CDR3: CASHQAGTSGYNEQFF. The CDR3 DNA follows: TGTGCCAGCCACCAGGCCGGGACTAGCGGATACAATGAGCAGTTCTTC. V is TRBV27 and J is TRBJ2-1, with 11 bases fitting TRBD2. The germline gives CDR1 MNHEY, CDR2 SMNVEV (reference sequence). This CDR3 is built from 16 residues. V lost 8 bases and J lost 4; bases outside the gene matches: 10.

This sequence joins TRBV6-5 and TRBJ2-5; TRBD2 aligns across 10 bases. The end of the DNA aligns better with TRBJ2-7, so the J call may be wrong. CDR3 length: 16 amino acids. Germline-derived CDR1 and CDR2 are MNHEY and SVGAGI. The CDR3: CASSYSGLAEIYEQYF. CDR3 DNA: TGTGCCAGCAGTTACTCAGGACTAGCGGAGATCTACGAGCAGTACTTC.

This chain links TRBV2 with TRBJ2-7; D unclear. The CDR3 loop spans 12 amino acids. Looked up from germline, CDR1 is SNHLY and CDR2 is FYNNEI. V gave up 3 bases and J gave up 7 bases, with 10 bases separating them. The CDR3 region is CASSDPQKEQYF. The CDR3 region has the DNA TGTGCCAGCAGTGACCCCCAGAAAGAGCAGTACTTC.

The V gene is TRBV4-2, the J gene TRBJ2-2, with a weak D call TRBD2 (6 bases). Trimming pared 2 bases from V and 4 bases from J, leaving 20 bases between. The CDR3 runs to 18 residues. Germline CDR1 reads LGHNA; CDR2 reads YNFKEQ. The CDR3 loop reads CASSQFENYVEGTGELFF. The CDR3 DNA reads as TGTGCCAGCAGCCAATTCGAGAACTATGTGGAGGGCACCGGGGAGCTGTTTTTT.

In this sample, this clone turned up a few times. The CDR3 region has the DNA TGCGCCAGCATGGCGGGAGATTCGGGTAATGAGCAGTTCTTC. It yields the protein CASMAGDSGNEQFF. V gene TRBV5-1 combines with J gene TRBJ2-1, with 7 bases identical to TRBD2. The CDR3 is 14 amino acids. V lost 6 bases, J lost 7 bases, and 10 bases stayed unmatched. The germline V gene has CDR1 SGHRS and CDR2 YFSETQ.

This clone turned up a few times. The V gene is TRBV6-6, the J gene TRBJ2-7; D possibly corresponds to TRBD2 (7 bases). The length of the CDR3 is 14 residues. Germline V CDR1 and CDR2: MNHNY, SVGAGI (reference sequence). V lost 0 bases and J 5 bases, leaving 11 bases between the germline ends. CDR3 region: CASSYSLGGDEQYF. In nucleotides, the CDR3 is TGTGCCAGCAGTTACTCGTTAGGGGGGGACGAGCAGTACTTC.